This T cell receptor (beta chain) was retrieved from a study of blood T cell repertoires in COVID-19. Study details: Both acute and convalescent COVID-19 samples were obtained from the United States, Italy and Spain. Sources were T cells, B-cell-depleted T cells, or PBMCs; the material itself was cDNA or gDNA.

Original processing notes: Counts of nucleated cells, estimated from reference gene primer amplification, were obtained. Assay used: immunoSEQ multiplex PCR; TCRdb lists only in-frame clones, some missing. That table supplies the V and J calls and clone size; D and trimming were determined from the DNA. The data contain about 390,000 clones, about 89% of them singletons. The CDR3 contains 18 residues. Germline assignment: CDR1 SEHNR and CDR2 FQNEAQ (reference sequence). Deletions cut 0 bases from V and 8 bases from J, with 25 bases between. In its sample, this clone was seen once. The specimen sequenced was peripheral blood. The V call is TRBV7-9, the J call TRBJ1-2; no firm D call. This clonotype was obtained from a woman in her sixties or seventies with COVID-19, enrolled during active disease. The CDR3 region is CASSLAAVTGSFMRGYTF. The CDR3, as DNA: TGTGCCAGCAGCTTAGCAGCGGTCACGGGTTCTTTTATGAGGGGCTACACCTTC.